These 14 T cell receptor beta chains were sequenced from one sample in a study of spatial heterogeneity in lung cancer. Specified time point: sample taken at primary tumor resection. The sequenced material consisted of unsorted whole RNA from tumor, nontumor lung or frozen PBMC. Via MiXCR, TCRdb re-called the 5' RACE reads, giving one row per CDR3 protein. Altogether about 50,000 distinct CDR3 sequences are present, 7.5% to 9% being singletons, with the ten largest covering around 13%. The specimen comprised PBMCs, sampled at surgery. The receptors stem from a female donor with early-stage non-small cell lung cancer.

This clonotype was seen a handful of times. V usage is TRBV6-1 and J usage is TRBJ2-3, with 9 bases identical to TRBD2. Germline-derived CDR1 and CDR2 are MNHNS and SASEGT. J gave up 11 bases and V 4 bases, and 13 bases lay outside the gene matches. The CDR3 contains 15 residues. Written as DNA, the CDR3 is TGTGCCAGCAGTGTCAGTAGCGGGGGCCCGATGGGGCAGTATTTT. It translates to CASSVSSGGPMGQYF.

This clonotype was found a few times. The chain joins TRBV5-1 to TRBJ2-5; possibly TRBD1 for D (5 bases). The CDR3 is 18 residues long. Germline V gives CDR1 SGHRS, CDR2 YFSETQ. V dropped 2 bases and J dropped 1 base, with 21 bases sitting between them. The CDR3 is CASSLLGVFLETQETQYF. In DNA form, the CDR3 reads TGCGCCAGCAGCTTATTAGGGGTTTTCCTGGAGACCCAAGAGACCCAGTACTTC. Complete variable domain (other parts from reference TRBV5-1 and TRBJ2-5): KAGVTQTPRYLIKTRGQQVTLSCSPISGHRSVSWYQQTPGQGLQFLFEYFSETQRNKGNFPGRFSGRQFSNSRSEMNVSTLELGDSALYLCASSLLGVFLETQETQYFGPGTRLLVL.

This clonotype was seen only a few times. The CDR3 DNA follows: TGTGCCAGCAACAGGGGCACTGAAGCTTTCTTT. Translated, it gives CASNRGTEAFF. V and J are TRBV6-5 and TRBJ1-1; 7 bases are a match to TRBD1. After removal of 7 bases from V and 4 bases from J, the junction contained 0 bases not matched to a gene. CDR3 length: 11 amino acids. Germline loops: CDR1 MNHEY, CDR2 SVGAGI.

This clonotype was counted ten times or more. This chain links TRBV7-8 with TRBJ1-5; D might be TRBD1 (5 bases). This CDR3 has 16 amino acids. CDR1 is SGHVS and CDR2 is FQNEAQ in the germline V gene. V lost 5 bases and J 3 bases, leaving 17 bases between the germline ends. CDR3: CASSEDRKYPNQPQHF. CDR3 nucleotide sequence: TGTGCCAGCAGCGAAGACAGAAAGTACCCCAATCAGCCCCAGCATTTT.

This clonotype came up a few times. The chain recombines TRBV25-1 with TRBJ1-4; no clear D. This CDR3 spans 14 amino acids. The ends were cut back, 4 bases at V and 3 bases at J, with 9 bases in the middle. Germline loops: CDR1 MGHDK, CDR2 SYGVNS. The CDR3 DNA reads as TGTGCCAGCAGTGGCCTTTCGGCTAATGAAAAACTGTTTTTT. Translating gives CASSGLSANEKLFF.

This clonotype appeared many times. V usage is TRBV15 and J usage is TRBJ2-5; the D is unclear. V lost 0 bases and J lost 4, with 12 bases in between. The CDR3 sequence is 15 residues long. CDR1 is LNHNV, CDR2 YYDKDF, per germline (reference sequence). The CDR3, as DNA: TGTGCCACCAGCAGAGATTTGACTCCCCGAGAGACCCAGTACTTC. Protein sequence: CATSRDLTPRETQYF.

This clonotype appeared many times. The chain carries TRBV7-2 and TRBJ1-1; D is undetermined. Trimming took 7 bases from V and 1 from J, leaving 13 bases between them. Germline CDR1 is SGHTA and CDR2 is FQGNSA. This CDR3 has 14 residues. The CDR3, as DNA: TGTGCCAGCATCCCTGACATCGCGAACACTGAAGCTTTCTTT. It translates to CASIPDIANTEAFF.

This clonotype was counted at least ten times. The rearrangement joins TRBV7-2 to TRBJ2-5; perhaps TRBD2 as D (6 bases). The CDR3 is made up of 16 amino acids. The germline CDR1 and CDR2 sequences are SGHTA and FQGNSA. The V end was cut by 1 base, the J end by 2 bases, with 14 bases between. In DNA, the CDR3 is TGTGCCAGCAGCTTAGTGCAGGTTGCGGGACAAGAGACCCAGTACTTC. This encodes CASSLVQVAGQETQYF.

This clonotype was seen more than once but under ten times. This chain connects TRBV27 to TRBJ1-5; perhaps TRBD1 as D (6 bases). V was clipped by 4 bases and J by 2 bases, with 12 bases between them. This CDR3 has 15 amino acids. The germline V gene has CDR1 MNHEY and CDR2 SMNVEV (reference sequence). The CDR3 bases are TGTGCCAGCAGTTCCATACCAGGGGGCAATCAGCCCCAGCATTTT. It translates to CASSSIPGGNQPQHF.

This clonotype was found a few times. The V and J genes are TRBV11-2 and TRBJ2-5; D uncertain. The germline gives CDR1 SGHAT, CDR2 FQNNGV. V lost 5 bases and J lost 6, with 10 bases in between. The CDR3 is made up of 12 amino acids. The CDR3: CASSQNFQTQYF. DNA for the CDR3: TGTGCCAGCAGCCAGAATTTTCAGACCCAGTACTTC.

The chain couples TRBV20-1 to TRBJ2-7; D may be TRBD2 (5 bases). The germline V and J ends were trimmed by 1 base and 3 bases, with 13 bases remaining between them. Germline V CDR1 and CDR2: DFQATT, SNEGSKA (reference sequence). This CDR3 comprises 14 residues. CDR3 residues: CSARAEKGLYEQYF. The CDR3 DNA reads TGCAGTGCTAGAGCCGAAAAAGGACTCTACGAGCAGTACTTC.

Ten or more counts support this clonotype. The chain couples TRBV27 to TRBJ1-2; TRBD1 aligns across 9 bases. This CDR3 region has 18 residues. V gave up 2 bases and J gave up 5 bases; unmatched junction bases: 15. In germline, CDR1 is MNHEY, CDR2 SMNVEV (reference sequence). CDR3: CASSLGPHGTGRMYGYTF. CDR3 coding DNA: TGTGCCAGCAGTTTAGGACCCCACGGGACAGGGAGGATGTATGGCTACACCTTC.

The chain combines TRBV7-2 with TRBJ2-1; D not resolved. The germline V gene encodes CDR1 SGHTA and CDR2 FQGNSA. The V gene lost 1 base and the J gene lost 6 bases, with 4 bases spanning the gap. This CDR3 is 12 amino acids long. The CDR3 DNA sequence: TGTGCCAGCAGCTTAGGGGCCAATGAGCAGTTCTTC. Amino acid sequence: CASSLGANEQFF.

The table lists this clonotype with a few counts. The V and J genes are TRBV2 and TRBJ2-1; possibly TRBD2 for D (6 bases). Germline V gene data show CDR1 as SNHLY and CDR2 as FYNNEI. V was pared by 5 bases and J by 0 bases, with 11 bases between. There are 15 residues in the CDR3. Here the CDR3 DNA reads TGTGCCAGCAGTTATTACGGGAGCTCCTACAATGAGCAGTTCTTC. Translation: CASSYYGSSYNEQFF.